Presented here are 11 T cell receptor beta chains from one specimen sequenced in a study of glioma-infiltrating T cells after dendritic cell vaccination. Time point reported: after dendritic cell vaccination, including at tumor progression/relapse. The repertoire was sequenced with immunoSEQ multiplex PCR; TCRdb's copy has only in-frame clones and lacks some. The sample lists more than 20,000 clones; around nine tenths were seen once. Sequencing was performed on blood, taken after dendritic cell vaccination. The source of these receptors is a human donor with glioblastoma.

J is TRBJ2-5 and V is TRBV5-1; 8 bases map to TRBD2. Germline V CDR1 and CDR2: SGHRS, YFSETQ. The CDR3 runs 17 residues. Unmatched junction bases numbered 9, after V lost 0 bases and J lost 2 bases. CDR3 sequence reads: CASSLVVLRGAQETQYF. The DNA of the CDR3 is TGCGCCAGCAGCTTGGTAGTGTTGCGGGGGGCACAAGAGACCCAGTACTTC.

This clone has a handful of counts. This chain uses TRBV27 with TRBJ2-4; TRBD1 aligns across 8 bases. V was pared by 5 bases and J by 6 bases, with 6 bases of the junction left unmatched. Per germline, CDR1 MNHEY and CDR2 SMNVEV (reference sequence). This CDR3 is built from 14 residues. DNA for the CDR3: TGTGCCAGCAGTCGGACAGGGTGGAGAAACATTCAGTACTTC. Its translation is CASSRTGWRNIQYF.

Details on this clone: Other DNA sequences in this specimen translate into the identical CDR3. CDR3 residues: CASSLGFPYNSPLHF. The CDR3 DNA sequence: TGTGCCAGCAGCCTGGGCTTCCCCTATAATTCACCCCTCCACTTT. The rearrangement uses TRBV14 and TRBJ1-6; D is unclear. This CDR3 is 15 amino acids long. V was pared by 4 bases and J by 2 bases, with 9 bases between. Germline V CDR1 and CDR2: SGHDN, FVKESK.

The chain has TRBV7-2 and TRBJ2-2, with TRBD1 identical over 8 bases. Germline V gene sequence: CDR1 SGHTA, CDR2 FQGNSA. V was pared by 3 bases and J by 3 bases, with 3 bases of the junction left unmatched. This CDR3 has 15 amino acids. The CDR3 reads CASSFRQGYTGELFF. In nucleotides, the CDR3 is TGTGCCAGCAGCTTCCGACAGGGGTACACCGGGGAGCTGTTTTTT.

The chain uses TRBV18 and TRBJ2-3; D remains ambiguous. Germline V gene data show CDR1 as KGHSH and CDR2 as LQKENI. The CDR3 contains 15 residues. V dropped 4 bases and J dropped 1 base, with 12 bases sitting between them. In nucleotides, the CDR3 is TGTGCCAGCTCACTGACCAGCGCCGGCACAGATACGCAGTATTTT. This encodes CASSLTSAGTDTQYF.

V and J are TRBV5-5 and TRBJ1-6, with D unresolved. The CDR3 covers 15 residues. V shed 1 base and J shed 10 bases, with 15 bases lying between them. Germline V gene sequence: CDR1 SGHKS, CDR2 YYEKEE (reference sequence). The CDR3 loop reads CASSLSRGLGSPLHF. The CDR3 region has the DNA TGTGCCAGCAGCTTGTCTCGGGGTTTGGGCTCACCCCTCCACTTT.

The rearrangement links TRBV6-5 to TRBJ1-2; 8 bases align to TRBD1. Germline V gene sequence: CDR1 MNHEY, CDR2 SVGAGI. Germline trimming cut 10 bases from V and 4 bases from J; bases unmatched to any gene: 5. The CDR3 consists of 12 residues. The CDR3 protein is CAIWTGRYGYTF. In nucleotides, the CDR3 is TGTGCCATTTGGACAGGGCGCTATGGCTACACCTTC.

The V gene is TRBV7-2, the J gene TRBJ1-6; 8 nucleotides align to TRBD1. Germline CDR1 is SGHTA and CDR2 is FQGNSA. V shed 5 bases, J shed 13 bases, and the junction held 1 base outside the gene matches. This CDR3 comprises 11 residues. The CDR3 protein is CASSRTGPLHF. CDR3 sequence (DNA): TGTGCCAGCAGCCGGACAGGGCCCCTCCACTTT.

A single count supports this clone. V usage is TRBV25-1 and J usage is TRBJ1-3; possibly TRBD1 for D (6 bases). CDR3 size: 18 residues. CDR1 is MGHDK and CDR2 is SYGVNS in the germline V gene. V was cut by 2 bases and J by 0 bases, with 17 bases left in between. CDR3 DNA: TGTGCCAGCAGTGAACCCCCTGGGACACGAGGCTCTGGAAACACCATATATTTT. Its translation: CASSEPPGTRGSGNTIYF.

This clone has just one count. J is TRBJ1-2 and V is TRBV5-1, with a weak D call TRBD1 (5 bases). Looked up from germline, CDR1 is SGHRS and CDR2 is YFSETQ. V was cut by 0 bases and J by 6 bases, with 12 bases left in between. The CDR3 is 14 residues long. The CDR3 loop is CASSLGVRADGYTF. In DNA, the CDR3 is TGCGCCAGCAGCTTGGGTGTCAGGGCCGATGGCTACACCTTC. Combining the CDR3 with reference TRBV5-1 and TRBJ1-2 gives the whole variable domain KAGVTQTPRYLIKTRGQQVTLSCSPISGHRSVSWYQQTPGQGLQFLFEYFSETQRNKGNFPGRFSGRQFSNSRSEMNVSTLELGDSALYLCASSLGVRADGYTFGSGTRLTVV.

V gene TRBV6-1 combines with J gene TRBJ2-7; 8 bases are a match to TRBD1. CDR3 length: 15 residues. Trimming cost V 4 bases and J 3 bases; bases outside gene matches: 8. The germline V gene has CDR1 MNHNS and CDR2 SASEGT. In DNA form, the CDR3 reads TGTGCCAGCAGTGTTGACAGGGGAGGTCTCTACGAGCAGTACTTC. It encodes CASSVDRGGLYEQYF.